This entry is about one T cell receptor (beta chain). The antigen remains unidentified. Each TCR beta library was made by quantitative 5'-RACE that incorporated molecular barcodes. TCRdb fed the 5' RACE reads into MiXCR, producing one record per CDR3 protein. This sample has 450,000 to 550,000 distinct CDR3 sequences, with roughly 5% found just once. This record belongs to a study of CD8 T cells in ankylosing spondylitis. CDR3 size: 17 residues. Germline trimming cut 0 bases from V and 9 bases from J; bases unmatched to any gene: 14. Germline loops: CDR1 LGHNA, CDR2 YSLEER. Study results and limitations: CD8+ cells made up the disease-linked clones, which were relatively rare in peripheral blood. Blood of patients with ankylosing spondylitis appeared to be characterized by a TCR beta motif of eight or nine highly homologous variants. Matched synovial fluid from ankylosing spondylitis patients was reported to be enriched for disease-linked clones.

The J gene is TRBJ2-1, the V gene TRBV4-3, with 7 bases fitting TRBD2. The sequenced sample was blood, either unsorted or a sorted T cell fraction (not recorded which). This clonotype was obtained from a male donor with ankylosing spondylitis. The CDR3: CASSQEGAGAFRGEQFF. For the CDR3, the DNA is TGCGCCAGCAGCCAAGAAGGGGCGGGAGCCTTTCGGGGTGAGCAGTTCTTC.